Listed below are T cell receptor beta chains from one sample, sequenced in a study of cytomegalovirus exposure and HLA in healthy donors. Produced via immunoSEQ multiplex PCR; TCRdb's table is partial and in-frame only. The sample has about 200,000 clones; 80% to 90% are singletons. The sample comprised PBMCs. Receptors originate from a young man in good health and CMV-seronegative. Both conserved end residues are trimmed from each CDR3. Fields, in order: clone size, V gene, CDR3 protein. Some rows mark clone size as missing; the rest say once, few, many or name a class of expanded clone.

size: -; V: TRBV13; CDR3: ASSRSYEQY
size: -; V: TRBV2; CDR3: ASSDALTGEFQPQH
size: -; V: TRBV7-9; CDR3: ASSSTKRTGGGYEQY
size: -; V: TRBV5-6; CDR3: ASSFGREGTAF
size: -; V: TRBV7-2; CDR3: ASSPRTSGSNHEQF
size: -; V: TRBV6-6; CDR3: ASSLIAAGPGYT
size: -; V: TRBV4-3; CDR3: ASSQIRDNEKLF
size: -; V: TRBV19; CDR3: ASRSDPRVPGELF
size: -; V: TRBV4-2; CDR3: ASSQVMKGADTQY
size: -; V: TRBV7-9; CDR3: ASSLGRGSPLH
size: -; V: TRBV5-1; CDR3: ASSPGLSTDTQY
size: -; V: TRBV7-2; CDR3: ASSFGLAGGPWNIQY
size: -; V: TRBV7-9; CDR3: SSSLPRAGGPLNEQF
size: -; V: TRBV30; CDR3: AWKRTGGRNTIY
size: -; V: TRBV14; CDR3: ASSLQGYGANVLT
size: -; V: TRBV7-9; CDR3: ASSLLAAGGYNEQF
size: few; V: TRBV9; CDR3: ASSVQAGNEQF
size: -; V: TRBV5-1; CDR3: ASSDLRASQTEAF
size: -; V: TRBV5-4; CDR3: ASSKPDQRGNTQY
size: -; V: TRBV4-1; CDR3: ASSQVGVRMANEQF
size: -; V: TRBV7-9; CDR3: SSSRLSERGRYEQY
size: -; V: TRBV19; CDR3: ASSPYRSSYNEQF
size: -; V: TRBV28; CDR3: ASSLAGFRTEAF
size: -; V: TRBV18; CDR3: ASSPPSQGATTDTQY
size: -; V: TRBV9; CDR3: ASSLSGGETQY
size: -; V: TRBV4-3; CDR3: ASSQDPRQGPPYNEQF
size: -; V: TRBV18; CDR3: ASSPPQQTYGYT
size: -; V: TRBV7-9; CDR3: ASSLVPTAYGYT
size: -; V: TRBV7-2; CDR3: ASSLTRGTEAF
size: -; V: TRBV6-1; CDR3: ASSDLRRGTPLPRDQPQH
size: -; V: TRBV5-1; CDR3: ASSLETGTDGYT
size: once; V: TRBV6-5; CDR3: ASSYRGQGWSYEQY
size: -; V: TRBV7-9; CDR3: ASSRRGIIHNEQF
size: -; V: TRBV4-3; CDR3: ASSQERGWEQY
size: -; V: TRBV4-1; CDR3: ASSILTDNEQF
size: -; V: TRBV5-1; CDR3: ASSSSPGQPGYGYT
size: -; V: TRBV2; CDR3: ASRREVWGYT
size: -; V: TRBV30; CDR3: AWRQPDRVHGYT
size: -; V: TRBV4-2; CDR3: ASSQDQAGTFQETQY
size: -; V: TRBV11-2; CDR3: ASSSGQYYGYT
size: -; V: TRBV14; CDR3: ASSFDRVSGYT
size: -; V: TRBV19; CDR3: ASRQGRLGYT
size: -; V: TRBV21-1; CDR3: ASSKAFLRQGWTDTQY
size: -; V: TRBV6-5; CDR3: ASSYLARADTQY
size: once; V: TRBV19; CDR3: ASSIGAGWEQF
size: -; V: TRBV9; CDR3: ASSVVGYNEQF
size: -; V: TRBV27; CDR3: ASRLLAGPVDTQY
size: -; V: TRBV18; CDR3: ASSPSPSRGGQPQH
size: -; V: TRBV5-6; CDR3: ASSWDTSYGYT
size: -; V: TRBV7-6; CDR3: ASSLVAGPGNTIY
size: -; V: TRBV4-3; CDR3: ASSQEGLATDTQY
size: -; V: TRBV7-9; CDR3: ASSRPGGPSYEQY
size: -; V: TRBV4-2; CDR3: ASSPRHGARLF